This T cell receptor beta chain was captured by sequencing in a study of blood T cell repertoires in COVID-19. As originally analysed: Amplified reference gene primers provided the basis for estimating nucleated cell counts. Repertoires were generated with immunoSEQ multiplex PCR, while TCRdb's copy carries only in-frame clones and drops some. D and trimming were read from the DNA, whereas the V and J calls and clone size are those reported in that table. The data contain some 140,000 clones, around 80% of them singletons. Germline V gives CDR1 LNHDA, CDR2 SQIVND (reference sequence). V was clipped by 5 bases and J by 7 bases; unmatched bases: 15. The CDR3 is made up of 16 amino acids.

The sequenced material came from peripheral blood. The chain couples TRBV19 to TRBJ2-7, with 9 bases identical to TRBD2. The sequence was obtained from a man in his sixties with acute or convalescent COVID-19. The CDR3 is CASSPPGGTSTGEQYF. The CDR3 region has the DNA TGTGCCAGTAGTCCCCCAGGGGGGACTAGCACGGGTGAGCAGTACTTC.